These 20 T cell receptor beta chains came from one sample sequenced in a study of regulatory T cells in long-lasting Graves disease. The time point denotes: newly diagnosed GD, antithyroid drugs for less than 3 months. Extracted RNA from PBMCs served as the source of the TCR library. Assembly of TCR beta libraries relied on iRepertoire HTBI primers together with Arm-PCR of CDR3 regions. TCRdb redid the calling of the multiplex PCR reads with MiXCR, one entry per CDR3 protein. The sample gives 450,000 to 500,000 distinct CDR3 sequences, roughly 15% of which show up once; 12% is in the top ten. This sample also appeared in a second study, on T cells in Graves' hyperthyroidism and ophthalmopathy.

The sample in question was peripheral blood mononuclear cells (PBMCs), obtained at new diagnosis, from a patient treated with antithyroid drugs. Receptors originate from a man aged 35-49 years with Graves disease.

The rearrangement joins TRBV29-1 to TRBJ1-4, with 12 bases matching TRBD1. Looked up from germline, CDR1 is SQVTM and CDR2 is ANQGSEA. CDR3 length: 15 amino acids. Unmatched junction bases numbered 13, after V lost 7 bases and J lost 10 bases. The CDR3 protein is CSARDRGPRDGKLFF. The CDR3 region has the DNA TGCAGCGCCCGGGACAGGGGGCCGCGGGATGGAAAACTGTTTTTT.

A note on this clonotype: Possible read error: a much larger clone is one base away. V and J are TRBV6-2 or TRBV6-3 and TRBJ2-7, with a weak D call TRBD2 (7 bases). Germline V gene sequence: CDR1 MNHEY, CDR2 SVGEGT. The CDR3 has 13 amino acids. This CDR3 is CASGRGGVYGQYF. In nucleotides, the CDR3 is TGTGCCAGCGGAAGGGGGGGCGTCTACGGGCAGTACTTC.

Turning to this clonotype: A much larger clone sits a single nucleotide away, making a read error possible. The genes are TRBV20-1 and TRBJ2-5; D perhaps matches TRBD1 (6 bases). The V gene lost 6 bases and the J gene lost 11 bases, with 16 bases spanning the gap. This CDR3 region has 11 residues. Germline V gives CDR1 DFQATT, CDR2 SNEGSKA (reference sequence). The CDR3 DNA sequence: TGCAGTGCCGCACACAGGCAGGGGCAGTACTTC. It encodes CSAAHRQGQYF.

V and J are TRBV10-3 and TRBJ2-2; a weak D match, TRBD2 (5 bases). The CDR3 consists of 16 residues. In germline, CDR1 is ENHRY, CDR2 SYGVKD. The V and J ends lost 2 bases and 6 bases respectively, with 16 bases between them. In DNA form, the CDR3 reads TGTGCCATCAGTGAGAGCGAACCCGAGGGTGCCGGGGAGCTGTTTTTT. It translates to CAISESEPEGAGELFF.

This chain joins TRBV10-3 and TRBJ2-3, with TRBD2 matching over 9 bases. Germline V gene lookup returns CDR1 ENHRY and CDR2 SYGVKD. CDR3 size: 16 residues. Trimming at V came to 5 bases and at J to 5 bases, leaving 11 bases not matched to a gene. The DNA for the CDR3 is TGTGCCATCAGTAGGACCGGGACTAGCATGGGAGATACGCAGTATTTT. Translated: CAISRTGTSMGDTQYF.

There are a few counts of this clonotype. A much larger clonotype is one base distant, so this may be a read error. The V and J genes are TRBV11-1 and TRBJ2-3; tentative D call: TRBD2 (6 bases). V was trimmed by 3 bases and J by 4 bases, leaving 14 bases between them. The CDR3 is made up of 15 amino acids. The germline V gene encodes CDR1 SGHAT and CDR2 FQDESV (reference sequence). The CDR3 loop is CASSFDSPGADTQYF. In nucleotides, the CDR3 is TGTGCCAGCAGCTTCGATAGCCCGGGAGCAGATACGCAGTATTTT.

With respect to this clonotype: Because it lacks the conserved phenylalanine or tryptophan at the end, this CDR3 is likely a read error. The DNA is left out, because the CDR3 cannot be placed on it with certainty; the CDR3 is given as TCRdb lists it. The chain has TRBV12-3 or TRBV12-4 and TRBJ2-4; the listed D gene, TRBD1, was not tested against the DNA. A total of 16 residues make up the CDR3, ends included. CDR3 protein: CASSPTGANYEQYFGP.

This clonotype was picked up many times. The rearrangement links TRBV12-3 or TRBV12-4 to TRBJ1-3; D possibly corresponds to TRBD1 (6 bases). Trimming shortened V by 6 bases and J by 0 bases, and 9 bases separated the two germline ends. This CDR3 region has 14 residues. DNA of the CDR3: TGTGCCAGCAGGACAGGTCGCTCTGGAAACACCATATATTTT. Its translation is CASRTGRSGNTIYF.

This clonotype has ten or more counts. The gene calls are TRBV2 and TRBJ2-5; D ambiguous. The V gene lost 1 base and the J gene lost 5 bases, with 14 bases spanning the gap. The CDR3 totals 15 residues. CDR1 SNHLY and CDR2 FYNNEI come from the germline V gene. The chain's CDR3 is CASSEDFPQRETQYF. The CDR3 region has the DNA TGTGCCAGCAGTGAAGATTTCCCTCAAAGGGAGACCCAGTACTTC.

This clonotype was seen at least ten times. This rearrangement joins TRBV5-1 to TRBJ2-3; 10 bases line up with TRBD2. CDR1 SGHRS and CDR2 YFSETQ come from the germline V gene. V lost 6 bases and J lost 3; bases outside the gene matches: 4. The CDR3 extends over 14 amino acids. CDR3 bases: TGCGCCAGCAAAGCTAGCGGGAGAACAGATACGCAGTATTTT. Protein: CASKASGRTDTQYF.

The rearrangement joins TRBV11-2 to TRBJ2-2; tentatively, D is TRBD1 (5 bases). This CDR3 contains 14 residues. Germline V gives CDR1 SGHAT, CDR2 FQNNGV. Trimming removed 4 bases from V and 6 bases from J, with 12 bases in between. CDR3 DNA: TGTGCCAGCAGCTCCGCCCAGGGCTCCGGGGAGCTGTTTTTT. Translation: CASSSAQGSGELFF.

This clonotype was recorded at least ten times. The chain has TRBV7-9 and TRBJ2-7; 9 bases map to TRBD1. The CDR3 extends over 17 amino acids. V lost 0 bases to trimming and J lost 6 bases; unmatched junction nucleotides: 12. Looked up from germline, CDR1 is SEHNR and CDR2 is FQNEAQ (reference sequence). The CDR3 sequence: CASSLALTGGEAREQYF. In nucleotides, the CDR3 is TGTGCCAGCAGCTTAGCGTTAACAGGGGGCGAGGCACGCGAGCAGTACTTC. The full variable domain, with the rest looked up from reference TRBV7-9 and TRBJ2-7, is DTGVSQNPRHKITKRGQNVTFRCDPISEHNRLYWYRQTLGQGPEFLTYFQNEAQLEKSRLLSDRFSAERPKGSFSTLEIQRTEQGDSAMYLCASSLALTGGEAREQYFGPGTRLTVT.

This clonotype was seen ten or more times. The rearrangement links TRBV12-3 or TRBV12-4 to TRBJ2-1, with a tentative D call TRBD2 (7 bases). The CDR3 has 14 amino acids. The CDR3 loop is CAVKGGRSYNEQFF. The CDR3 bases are TGTGCAGTCAAGGGGGGGAGATCCTACAATGAGCAGTTCTTC.

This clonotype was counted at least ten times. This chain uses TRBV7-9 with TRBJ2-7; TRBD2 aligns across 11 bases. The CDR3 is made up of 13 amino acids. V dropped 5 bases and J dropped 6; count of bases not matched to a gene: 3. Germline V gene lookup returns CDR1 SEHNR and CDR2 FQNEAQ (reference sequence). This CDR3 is CASSALAGVEQYF. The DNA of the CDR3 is TGTGCCAGCAGCGCACTAGCGGGAGTCGAGCAGTACTTC.

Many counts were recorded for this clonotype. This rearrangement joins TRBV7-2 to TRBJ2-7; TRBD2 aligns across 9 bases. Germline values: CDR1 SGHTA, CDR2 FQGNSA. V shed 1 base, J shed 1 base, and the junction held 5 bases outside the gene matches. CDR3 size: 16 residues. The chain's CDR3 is CASSLVGGRVSYEQYF. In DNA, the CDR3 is TGTGCCAGCAGCTTAGTGGGCGGGAGGGTGTCCTACGAGCAGTACTTC.

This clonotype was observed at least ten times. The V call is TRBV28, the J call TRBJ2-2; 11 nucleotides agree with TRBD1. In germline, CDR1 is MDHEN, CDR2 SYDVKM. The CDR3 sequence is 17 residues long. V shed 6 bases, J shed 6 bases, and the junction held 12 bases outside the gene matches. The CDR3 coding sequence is TGTGCCAGCAGATATACCCGGACAGGGGGCGGTGCCGGGGAGCTGTTTTTT. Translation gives CASRYTRTGGGAGELFF.

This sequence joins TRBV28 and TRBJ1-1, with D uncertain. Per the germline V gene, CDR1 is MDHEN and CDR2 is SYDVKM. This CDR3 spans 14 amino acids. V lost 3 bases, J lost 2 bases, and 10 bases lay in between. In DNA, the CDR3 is TGTGCCAGCAGTTTCTCTGGGTTCAACACTGAAGCTTTCTTT. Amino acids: CASSFSGFNTEAFF.

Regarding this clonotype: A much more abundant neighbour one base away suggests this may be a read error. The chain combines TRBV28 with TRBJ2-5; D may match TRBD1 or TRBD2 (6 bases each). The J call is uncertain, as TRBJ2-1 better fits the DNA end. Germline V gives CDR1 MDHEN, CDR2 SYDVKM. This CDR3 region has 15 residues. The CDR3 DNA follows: TGTGCCAGCAGTCGAACAGGGTGGAGGGGGAATGAGCAGTTCTTC. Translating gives CASSRTGWRGNEQFF.

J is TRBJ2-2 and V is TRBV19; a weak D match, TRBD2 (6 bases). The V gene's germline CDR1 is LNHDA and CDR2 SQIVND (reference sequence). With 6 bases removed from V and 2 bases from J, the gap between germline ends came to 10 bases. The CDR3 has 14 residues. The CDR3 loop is CASRLTSNTGELFF. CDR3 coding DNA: TGTGCCAGTAGGCTAACTAGCAACACCGGGGAGCTGTTTTTT.

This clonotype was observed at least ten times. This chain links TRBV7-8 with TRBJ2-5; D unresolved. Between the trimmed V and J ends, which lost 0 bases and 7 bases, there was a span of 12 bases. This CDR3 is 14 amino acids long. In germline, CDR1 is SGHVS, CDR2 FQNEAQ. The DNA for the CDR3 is TGTGCCAGCAGCTTAGCGGGAACAGCAGGGACCCAGTACTTC. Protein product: CASSLAGTAGTQYF.